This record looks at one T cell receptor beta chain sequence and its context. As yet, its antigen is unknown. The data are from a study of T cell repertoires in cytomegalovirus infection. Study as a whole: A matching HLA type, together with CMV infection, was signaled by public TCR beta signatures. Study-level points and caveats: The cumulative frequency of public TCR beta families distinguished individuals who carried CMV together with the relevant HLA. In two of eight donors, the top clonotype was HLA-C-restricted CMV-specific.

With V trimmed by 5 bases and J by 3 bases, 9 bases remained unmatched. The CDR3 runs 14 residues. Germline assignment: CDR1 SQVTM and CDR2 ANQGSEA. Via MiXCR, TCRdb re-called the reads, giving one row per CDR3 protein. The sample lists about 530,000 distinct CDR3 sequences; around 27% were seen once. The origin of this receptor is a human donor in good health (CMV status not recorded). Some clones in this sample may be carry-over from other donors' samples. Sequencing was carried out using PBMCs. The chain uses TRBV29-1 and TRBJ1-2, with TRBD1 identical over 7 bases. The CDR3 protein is CSVNRGEGHYGYTF. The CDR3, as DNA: TGCAGCGTTAACAGGGGAGAGGGGCACTATGGCTACACCTTC.